This T cell receptor beta chain derives from a study of cytomegalovirus exposure and HLA in healthy donors. Across the study: In an earlier analysis, around 100 million unique TCR beta sequences were found from some 180 million T cells.

The germline gives CDR1 SGHRS, CDR2 YFSETQ. J gave up 2 bases and V 0 bases, and 2 bases lay outside the gene matches. The CDR3 spans 14 residues. The PCR used 60 Vbeta and 13 Jbeta primers. Produced via immunoSEQ multiplex PCR; TCRdb's table is partial and in-frame only. In the table there are 180,000 or so clones, around 85% of which are singletons. This receptor was taken from a young man in good health and CMV-seropositive. The sequenced sample consisted of PBMCs. The V gene is TRBV5-1, the J gene TRBJ2-7; 7 bases are a match to TRBD1. The CDR3 DNA reads as TGCGCCAGCAGCTTGGTGACAGGGCCCTACGAGCAGTACTTC. Its protein is CASSLVTGPYEQYF.